The sequence of this TCR beta chain was determined in a study of blood T cell repertoires in COVID-19 (dated by TCRdb to 2018 to 2021). In the study overall: Collaborator samples came from the United States, Italy and Spain and covered acute and convalescent phases of COVID-19. Where available, HLA class I and class II types were obtained from metadata supplied by the sample provider rather than from assay-based typing. Deeply sampled blood TCRbeta repertoires from subjects exposed to, actively infected with, or recovered from COVID-19 were included in the dataset. Nearly every sample came with metadata listing a de-identified subject ID, COVID-19 status, age in years and sex. The material from the prospective study consisted of cDNA or gDNA derived from T cells, B-cell-depleted T cells, or PBMCs. The repertoires were made available in a free public database intended to serve as a resource for research on the immune response to SARS-CoV-2. The samples were drawn from two sources: the first 160 participants of the ongoing ImmuneRACE study, and 950 to 1,500 subjects contributed by 6 global collaborators.

Participants in the prospective study were enrolled through a virtual design, were aged roughly 18 to 90 years, and lived in fewer than 30 United States geographic areas. To assign participants to cohorts, the prospective study relied on clinical history that participants themselves reported in a screening survey and a study questionnaire. Recovered participants in ImmuneRACE Cohort 3 were defined by two consecutive negative NP/OP PCR tests, clearance by a healthcare professional, or resolution of symptoms. In the prospective study, mobile phlebotomists collected whole blood, serum and a nasopharyngeal or oropharyngeal swab from each participant. Over an approximately 2-month period, participants in the prospective study had the option of providing additional blood draws and questionnaires. Before DNA extraction, blood samples from the prospective study were shipped at room temperature or frozen.

Study-wide conclusions, independent of this receptor: The amount of clinical and demographic metadata varied by source and participant and was provided uncurated.

About this clone itself: The antigen it binds to is not known. No base qualities exist here, and no much larger clone lies one base off it.

From a lookup of the germline V gene, CDR1 and CDR2 are MNHEY and SVGAGI. The trim is 7 bases for V and 3 bases for J, with a gap of 16 bases between the germline ends. The cysteine opens and the phenylalanine closes a CDR3 of 15 amino acids. Kept here is only the CDR3 DNA, which spans 45 bases and is read in frame from base 1. TCRbeta CDR3 regions were amplified from genomic DNA by means of the immunoSEQ Assay, a bias-controlled multiplex PCR. The published analysis was carried out like this. The number of nucleated cells in each sample was estimated by amplification of reference gene primers within the assay. Sequence reads were collapsed and filtered to measure the absolute abundance of every unique TCRbeta CDR3 rearrangement. For each sample, productive Simpson clonality was calculated as the square root of Simpson's diversity index over productive rearrangements. The immuneACCESS repertoire file appears here via TCRdb, limited to in-frame rearrangements. These files lack a portion of the clones; in checked studies, under half of the deficit traces to unresolved V genes, and the cause of the others is not known. V, J and clone size derive from that table, while D and trimming were established from the DNA sequence. Here the sample has approximately 500,000 clones; 70% to 90% occur a single time. Around 1.9% of the sample is taken by the ten largest.

The sequenced sample consisted of PBMCs or T cells enriched from blood (not recorded which). This sequence uses TRBV6-5 and TRBJ1-5; D gene: possibly TRBD1, on 5 matching bases. The clonotype was recovered from a woman aged 40 to 50 who had recovered from COVID-19. The CDR3 reads as follows: CASTEIKGSNQPQHF. The DNA reads as follows: TGTGCCAGCACCGAAATCAAGGGGTCCAATCAGCCCCAGCATTTT.